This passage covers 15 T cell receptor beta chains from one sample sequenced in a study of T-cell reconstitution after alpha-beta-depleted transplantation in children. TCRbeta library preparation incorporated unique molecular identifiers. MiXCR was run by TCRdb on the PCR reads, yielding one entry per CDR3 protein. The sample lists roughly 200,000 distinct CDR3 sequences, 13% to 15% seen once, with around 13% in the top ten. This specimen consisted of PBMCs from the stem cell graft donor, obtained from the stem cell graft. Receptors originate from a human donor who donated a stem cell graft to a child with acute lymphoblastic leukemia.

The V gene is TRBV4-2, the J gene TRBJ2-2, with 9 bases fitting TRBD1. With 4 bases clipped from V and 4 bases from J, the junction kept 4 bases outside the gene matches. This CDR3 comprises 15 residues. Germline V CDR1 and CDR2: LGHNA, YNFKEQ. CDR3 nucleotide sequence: TGTGCCAGCAGCCGCCCGGGACAGGGCACCGGGGAGCTGTTTTTT. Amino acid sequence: CASSRPGQGTGELFF.

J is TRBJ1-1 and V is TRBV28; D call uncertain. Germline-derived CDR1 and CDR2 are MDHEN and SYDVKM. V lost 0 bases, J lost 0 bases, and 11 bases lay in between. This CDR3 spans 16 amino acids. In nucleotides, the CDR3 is TGTGCCAGCAGTTTATGGGAAGGGATCATGAACACTGAAGCTTTCTTT. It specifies CASSLWEGIMNTEAFF.

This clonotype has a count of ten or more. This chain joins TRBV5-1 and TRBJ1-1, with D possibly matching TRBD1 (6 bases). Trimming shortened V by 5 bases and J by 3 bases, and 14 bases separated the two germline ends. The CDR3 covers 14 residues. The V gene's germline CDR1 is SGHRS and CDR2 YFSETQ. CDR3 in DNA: TGCGCCAGCAGGCAGGGGACGACAGACACTGAAGCTTTCTTT. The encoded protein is CASRQGTTDTEAFF.

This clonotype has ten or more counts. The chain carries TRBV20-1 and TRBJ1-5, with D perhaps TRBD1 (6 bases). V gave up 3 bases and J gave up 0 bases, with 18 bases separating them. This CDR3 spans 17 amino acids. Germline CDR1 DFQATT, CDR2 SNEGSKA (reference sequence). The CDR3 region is CSASPGGGIYSNQPQHF. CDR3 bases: TGCAGTGCTAGCCCCGGGGGCGGCATATATAGCAATCAGCCCCAGCATTTT.

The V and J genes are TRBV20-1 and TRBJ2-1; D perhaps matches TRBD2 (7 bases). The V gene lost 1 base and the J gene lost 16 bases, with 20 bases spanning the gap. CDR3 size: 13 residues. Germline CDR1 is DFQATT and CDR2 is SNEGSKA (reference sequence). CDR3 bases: TGCAGTGCTAGAGTTCCCTCGGGGAGGGGGGATTTCTTC. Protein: CSARVPSGRGDFF.

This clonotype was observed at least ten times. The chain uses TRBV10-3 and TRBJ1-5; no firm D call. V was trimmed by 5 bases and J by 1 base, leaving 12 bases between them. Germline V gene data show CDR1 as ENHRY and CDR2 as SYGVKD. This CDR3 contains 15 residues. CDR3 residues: CAISQDGRSNQPQHF. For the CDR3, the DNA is TGTGCCATCAGTCAGGACGGCAGGAGCAATCAGCCCCAGCATTTT.

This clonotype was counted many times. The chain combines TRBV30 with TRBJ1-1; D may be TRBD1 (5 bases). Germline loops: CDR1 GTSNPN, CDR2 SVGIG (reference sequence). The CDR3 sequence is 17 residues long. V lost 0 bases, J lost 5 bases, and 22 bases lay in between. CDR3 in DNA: TGTGCCTGGAGTGTACCGGACGTTAGGGGAGGATGGACTGAAGCTTTCTTT. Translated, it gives CAWSVPDVRGGWTEAFF.

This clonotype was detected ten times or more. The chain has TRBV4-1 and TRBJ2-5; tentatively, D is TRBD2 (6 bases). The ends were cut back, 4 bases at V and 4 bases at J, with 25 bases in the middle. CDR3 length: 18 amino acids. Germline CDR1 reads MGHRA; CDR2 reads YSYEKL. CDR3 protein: CASSPGTLGYFERETQYF. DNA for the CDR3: TGCGCCAGCAGCCCCGGGACTTTAGGTTACTTTGAAAGAGAGACCCAGTACTTC.

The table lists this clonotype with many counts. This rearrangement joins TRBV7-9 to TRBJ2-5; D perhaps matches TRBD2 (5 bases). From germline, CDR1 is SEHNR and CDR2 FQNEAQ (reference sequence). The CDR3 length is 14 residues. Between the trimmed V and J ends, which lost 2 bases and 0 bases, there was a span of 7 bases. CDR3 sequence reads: CASSLTRDQETQYF. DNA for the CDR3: TGTGCCAGCAGCTTAACTAGGGACCAAGAGACCCAGTACTTC.

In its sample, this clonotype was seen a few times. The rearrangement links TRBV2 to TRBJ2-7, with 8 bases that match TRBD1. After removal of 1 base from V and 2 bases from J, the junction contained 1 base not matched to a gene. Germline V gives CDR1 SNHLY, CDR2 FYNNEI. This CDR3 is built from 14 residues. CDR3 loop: CASSEDRGAYEQYF. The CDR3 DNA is TGTGCCAGCAGTGAAGACAGGGGGGCCTACGAGCAGTACTTC.

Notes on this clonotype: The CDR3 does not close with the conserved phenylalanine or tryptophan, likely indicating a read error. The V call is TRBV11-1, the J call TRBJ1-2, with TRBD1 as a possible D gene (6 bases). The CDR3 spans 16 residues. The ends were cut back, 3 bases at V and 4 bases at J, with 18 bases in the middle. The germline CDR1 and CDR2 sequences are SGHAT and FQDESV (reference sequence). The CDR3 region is CASSFGQRSVGYGYTL. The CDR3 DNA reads TGTGCCAGCAGCTTCGGACAGCGTTCCGTTGGCTATGGCTACACCTTG.

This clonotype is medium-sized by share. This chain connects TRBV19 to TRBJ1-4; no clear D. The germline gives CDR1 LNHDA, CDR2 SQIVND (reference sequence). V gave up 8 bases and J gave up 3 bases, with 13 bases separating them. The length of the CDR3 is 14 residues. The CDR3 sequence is CASQATDSNEKLFF. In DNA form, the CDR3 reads TGTGCCAGTCAGGCGACCGACTCTAATGAAAAACTGTTTTTT. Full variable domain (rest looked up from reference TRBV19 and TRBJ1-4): DGGITQSPKYLFRKEGQNVTLSCEQNLNHDAMYWYRQDPGQGLRLIYYSQIVNDFQKGDIAEGYSVSREKKESFPLTVTSAQKNPTAFYLCASQATDSNEKLFFGSGTQLSVL.

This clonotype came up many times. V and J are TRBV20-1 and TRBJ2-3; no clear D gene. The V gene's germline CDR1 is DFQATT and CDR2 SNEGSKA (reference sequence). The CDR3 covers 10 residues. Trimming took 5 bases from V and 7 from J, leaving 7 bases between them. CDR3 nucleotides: TGCAGTGCTTTACGCAATACGCAGTATTTT. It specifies CSALRNTQYF.

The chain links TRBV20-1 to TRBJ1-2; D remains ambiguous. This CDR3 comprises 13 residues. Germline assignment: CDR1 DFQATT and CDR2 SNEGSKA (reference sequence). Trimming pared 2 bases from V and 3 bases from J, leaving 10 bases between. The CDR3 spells CSARSEYDYGYTF. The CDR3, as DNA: TGCAGTGCTAGATCAGAGTACGACTATGGCTACACCTTC.

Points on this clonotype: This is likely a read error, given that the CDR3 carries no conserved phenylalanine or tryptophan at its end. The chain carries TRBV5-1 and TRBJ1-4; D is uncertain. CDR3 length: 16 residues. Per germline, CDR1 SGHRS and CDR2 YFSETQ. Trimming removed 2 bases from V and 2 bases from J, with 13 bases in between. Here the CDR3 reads CASSFNFRATNEKLFL. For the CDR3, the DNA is TGCGCCAGCAGCTTCAACTTTAGAGCGACTAATGAAAAACTGTTTTTG.